Presented here are 16 T cell receptor beta chains from one specimen sequenced in a study of cytomegalovirus exposure and HLA in healthy donors. The primer mix had 60 Vbeta and 13 Jbeta primers. Only in-frame clones appear in the TCRdb table, and some are missing; sequencing was by immunoSEQ multiplex PCR. This table has around 98,000 clones, nearly 80% appearing once. The sample taken for sequencing was PBMCs. Every receptor here comes from a woman aged 40 to 49 in good health and CMV-seronegative.

J is TRBJ2-7 and V is TRBV6-5; 8 positions agree with TRBD2. The CDR3 runs 15 residues. V trimming: 6 bases; J trimming: 0 bases; junction bases outside the gene matches: 7. Germline lookup yields CDR1 MNHEY and CDR2 SVGAGI. The CDR3 coding sequence is TGTGCCAGCAGAGTCAGCGGGGGCGGCTCCTACGAGCAGTACTTC. It encodes CASRVSGGGSYEQYF.

CDR3 residues: CASSQEATAWGNTEAFF. The CDR3 DNA sequence: TGTGCCAGCAGCCAAGAGGCGACAGCCTGGGGAAACACTGAAGCTTTCTTT. The chain is built from TRBV4-2 and TRBJ1-1; D might be TRBD1 (5 bases). Germline lookup yields CDR1 LGHNA and CDR2 YNFKEQ. The CDR3 consists of 17 residues. Trimming shortened V by 0 bases and J by 2 bases, and 16 bases separated the two germline ends.

The chain links TRBV4-3 to TRBJ1-1; D remains ambiguous. The CDR3 has 13 amino acids. Deletions cut 0 bases from V and 11 bases from J, with 13 bases between. Looked up from germline, CDR1 is LGHNA and CDR2 is YSLEER. The CDR3, as DNA: TGCGCCAGCAGCCAAGATAGTCAGGCCCGCGCTTTCTTT. Protein product: CASSQDSQARAFF.

The chain has TRBV5-8 and TRBJ1-5; D perhaps matches TRBD1 (6 bases). This CDR3 is built from 14 residues. The germline CDR1 and CDR2 sequences are SGHTS and YDEGEE. Trimming removed 2 bases at V and 6 bases at J, with 12 bases between. CDR3 DNA: TGTGCCAGCAGCTTTGCAGGGGTGGTTCAGCCCCAGCATTTT. This encodes CASSFAGVVQPQHF. Full variable domain (remainder filled in from reference TRBV5-8 and TRBJ1-5): EAGVTQSPTHLIKTRGQQATLRCSPISGHTSVYWYQQALGLGLQFLLWYDEGEERNRGNFPPRFSGRQFPNYSSELNVNALELEDSALYLCASSFAGVVQPQHFGDGTRLSIL.

With regard to this clone: One end of the junction fails to match germline, which may point to a read error. V usage is TRBV5-1 and J usage is TRBJ1-1; D unclear. CDR3 length: 11 amino acids. CDR1 and CDR2 from the germline V gene are SGHRS and YFSETQ. The CDR3 reads CASSANPEAFF. The CDR3 DNA reads as TGCGCCAGCAGCGCGAACCCTGAAGCTTTCTTT.

CDR3 in DNA: TGTGCCAGCAGTGAAGGTCAGGTAGAGTTGGACGAGCAGTACTTC. Its protein product is CASSEGQVELDEQYF. The chain employs TRBV6-1 and TRBJ2-7; the D is unclear. The V and J ends lost 1 base and 5 bases respectively, with 15 bases between them. Germline assignment: CDR1 MNHNS and CDR2 SASEGT. The CDR3 sequence is 15 residues long.

V and J are TRBV6-1 and TRBJ1-5, with TRBD1 as a possible D gene (5 bases). The CDR3 contains 16 residues. Trimming removed 4 bases from V and 0 bases from J, with 13 bases in between. CDR1 and CDR2 from the germline V gene are MNHNS and SASEGT. The CDR3 coding sequence is TGTGCCAGCAGTGGGCTCTCGACAGATAGCAATCAGCCCCAGCATTTT. Translated, it gives CASSGLSTDSNQPQHF.

The chain is built from TRBV30 and TRBJ1-3; 9 bases are shared with TRBD1. Germline lookup yields CDR1 GTSNPN and CDR2 SVGIG (reference sequence). CDR3 length equals 16 residues. The J segment lost 0 bases and the V segment lost 8 bases, leaving 11 bases of the junction unmatched. For the CDR3, the DNA is TGTGCCCAAAATCCGGGACAGGGACTCTCTGGAAACACCATATATTTT. It encodes CAQNPGQGLSGNTIYF.

V usage is TRBV6-6 and J usage is TRBJ2-5, with D perhaps TRBD2 (6 bases). The V end was cut by 10 bases, the J end by 3 bases, with 15 bases between. The germline V gene has CDR1 MNHNY and CDR2 SVGAGI (reference sequence). The CDR3 sequence is 13 residues long. CDR3 sequence reads: CATNRDLKETQYF. The CDR3 nucleotides are TGTGCCACCAACCGGGACTTAAAAGAGACCCAGTACTTC.

This sequence joins TRBV27 and TRBJ1-2; 8 bases match TRBD1. The CDR3 loop spans 14 amino acids. Germline V CDR1 and CDR2: MNHEY, SMNVEV (reference sequence). V was clipped by 5 bases and J by 4 bases; unmatched bases: 6. The CDR3 loop is CASSPRTGSYGYTF. In DNA, the CDR3 is TGTGCCAGCAGTCCAAGGACAGGGAGCTATGGCTACACCTTC.

The J gene is TRBJ2-7, the V gene TRBV7-2; 7 nucleotides match TRBD2. CDR1 SGHTA and CDR2 FQGNSA come from the germline V gene. This CDR3 region has 15 residues. With V trimmed by 1 base and J by 4 bases, 7 bases remained unmatched. The CDR3 sequence: CASSLEGLPTYEQYF. The CDR3 DNA reads TGTGCCAGCAGCTTAGAGGGACTACCAACTTACGAGCAGTACTTC.

The genes are TRBV6-5 and TRBJ2-7; maybe TRBD1 (6 bases). From germline, CDR1 is MNHEY and CDR2 SVGAGI. Trimming took off 5 bases at V and 0 bases at J, with 14 bases between the two ends. This CDR3 has 15 amino acids. In DNA, the CDR3 is TGTGCCAGCAGTGGACGACAGGCTAGCTCCTACGAGCAGTACTTC. It encodes CASSGRQASSYEQYF.

This clone has only a few counts. V gene TRBV5-1 combines with J gene TRBJ2-7; 7 positions agree with TRBD1. After removal of 3 bases from V and 6 bases from J, the junction contained 12 bases not matched to a gene. Germline V CDR1 and CDR2: SGHRS, YFSETQ. The CDR3 extends over 15 amino acids. CDR3: CASSSAADRSREQYF. The CDR3 nucleotides are TGCGCCAGCAGCTCCGCTGCGGACAGGTCCCGCGAGCAGTACTTC. Drawing the rest from reference TRBV5-1 and TRBJ2-7, the complete variable domain is KAGVTQTPRYLIKTRGQQVTLSCSPISGHRSVSWYQQTPGQGLQFLFEYFSETQRNKGNFPGRFSGRQFSNSRSEMNVSTLELGDSALYLCASSSAADRSREQYFGPGTRLTVT.

The chain couples TRBV2 to TRBJ1-6; D is ambiguous. Per the germline V gene, CDR1 is SNHLY and CDR2 is FYNNEI. Deletions cut 8 bases from V and 9 bases from J, with 8 bases between. The CDR3 is 11 residues long. The CDR3 sequence: CASRGSSPLHF. CDR3 DNA sequence: TGTGCCAGCCGAGGAAGTTCACCCCTCCACTTT. The full variable domain, its missing parts supplied by reference TRBV2 and TRBJ1-6, is EPEVTQTPSHQVTQMGQEVILRCVPISNHLYFYWYRQILGQKVEFLVSFYNNEISEKSEIFDDQFSVERPDGSNFTLKIRSTKLEDSAMYFCASRGSSPLHFGNGTRLTVT.

This chain uses TRBV7-2 with TRBJ2-7, with D possibly matching TRBD1 (7 bases). V lost 1 base and J lost 2, with 21 bases in between. Germline V gene data show CDR1 as SGHTA and CDR2 as FQGNSA. This CDR3 has 18 amino acids. CDR3: CASSLEGGGASRTYEQYF. The CDR3 DNA is TGTGCCAGCAGCTTAGAAGGGGGCGGGGCGTCGAGAACCTACGAGCAGTACTTC.

This clone appeared a few times. The chain employs TRBV18 and TRBJ1-1; D possibly corresponds to TRBD1 (6 bases). This CDR3 contains 14 residues. Germline CDR1 and CDR2: KGHSH and LQKENI. The V and J ends lost 6 bases and 10 bases respectively, with 21 bases between them. This chain's CDR3 is CASSQGQGEKGAFF. The CDR3 nucleotides are TGTGCCAGCTCCCAGGGACAAGGGGAAAAGGGAGCTTTCTTT.